The clone carrying this T cell receptor (beta chain) turned up a few times. What it binds is not known. The V gene's germline CDR1 is SGDLS and CDR2 YYNGEE. The CDR3 is 16 residues long. After removal of 0 bases from V and 0 bases from J, the junction contained 3 bases not matched to a gene. The data are from a study of identical twins. Points from the study as a whole: The abundant beta clonotypes from cord blood had fewer insertions, and memory repertoires had none of this.

Using its own MiXCR run on the 5' RACE reads, TCRdb lists one record per CDR3 protein. The sample contains some 660,000 distinct CDR3 sequences, 8.6% of which appear only once. The same data also contributed to another study, on yellow fever vaccine responses in identical twins. That source notes: The T cell response to vaccination in identical twins was reportedly partly convergent and partly personalized.

The chain couples TRBV9 to TRBJ2-3; the match to TRBD2 covers 8 bases. This clonotype was sampled from a woman in her late teens or twenties in good health. What was sequenced was PBMCs. CDR3 DNA sequence: TGTGCCAGCAGCGTAGCTACTAGCGGTAGCACAGATACGCAGTATTTT. Translating it yields CASSVATSGSTDTQYF.